This is a list of T cell receptor beta chains from one sample in a study of shared clonotypes between healthy human individuals. The assay was immunoSEQ multiplex PCR, and TCRdb's table has in-frame clones only and misses some. The sample yields fewer than 1.6 million clones, around 98.5% seen once. The sequenced material came from naive CD4+ T cells sorted from blood. Every receptor here comes from a man aged 30 to 39 in good health. Each CDR3 is given with its conserved first and last residue. The order of the fields is clone size, D gene, J gene, V gene, CDR3 DNA, CDR3 protein. A D gene is named only where the DNA matches it firmly. Size values are once, few and many counts, or a class for expanded clones, and some rows have none.

NA	TRBD2	TRBJ2-3	TRBV11-2	TGTGCCAGCACCGTAGCGGGAGGGCGCACAGATACGCAGTATTTT	CASTVAGGRTDTQYF
NA	NA	TRBJ2-1	TRBV5-1	TGCGCCAGCAGCTTGGAGGAGGAGAGGAGGTTCTTC	CASSLEEERRFF
NA	NA	TRBJ2-7	TRBV25-1	TGTGCCAGCAGTGTCCGGGAGCTCGGCGAGCAGTACTTC	CASSVRELGEQYF
NA	TRBD2	TRBJ2-1	TRBV19	TGTGCCAGTAGTATAGATAAAGGGCTAGCGGGTGAGCAGTTCTTC	CASSIDKGLAGEQFF
NA	NA	TRBJ2-7	TRBV28	TGTGCCAGCAGGGACCCCGCCGAGCAGTACTTC	CASRDPAEQYF
NA	TRBD1	TRBJ2-2	TRBV6-6	TGTGCCTGCAGGGGGACAGGGGTAACCGGGGAGCTGTTTTTT	CACRGTGVTGELFF
NA	TRBD2	TRBJ2-5	TRBV5-1	TGCGCCAGCAGCACCCCCCGGAGGATAGCGGGAGAAGAGACCCAGTACTTC	CASSTPRRIAGEETQYF
NA	TRBD1	TRBJ2-1	TRBV7-9	TGTGCCAGCAGCGAAGGACAGGGGAGAGTTCTCAATGAGCAGTTCTTC	CASSEGQGRVLNEQFF
NA	TRBD2	TRBJ2-1	TRBV5-1	TGCGCCAGCAGCTTGGTTGGACCGGGTCGTCTAGCGGGGCGGAATGAGCAGTTCTTC	CASSLVGPGRLAGRNEQFF
NA	TRBD1	TRBJ1-4	TRBV5-6	TGTGCCAGCAGCTTCACAGGGGCCGAGAATGAAAAACTGTTTTTT	CASSFTGAENEKLFF
NA	NA	TRBJ2-1	TRBV29-1	TGCAGTTTCGGGTCCAATGAGCAGTTCTTC	CSFGSNEQFF
NA	NA	TRBJ2-1	TRBV7-2	TGTGCCAGCAGCCTACTCGTCTCCCCCCACAATGAGCAGTTCTTC	CASSLLVSPHNEQFF
NA	TRBD2	TRBJ2-7	TRBV5-1	TGCGCCAGCAGCCCGGGACTAGGAGAGAACTCCTACGAGCAGTACTTC	CASSPGLGENSYEQYF
NA	NA	TRBJ2-1	TRBV10-3	TGTGGGTCGGGGGCAGGAAATTACAATGAGCAGTTCTTC	CGSGAGNYNEQFF
NA	TRBD2	TRBJ2-4	TRBV7-9	TGTGCCAGCAGCTTAGGGGGACTAGCGGGAGTCATAAACATTCAGTACTTC	CASSLGGLAGVINIQYF
once	TRBD2	TRBJ2-7	TRBV19	TGTGCCAGTAGTTTCCTAGCGGGCTACGAGCAGTACTTC	CASSFLAGYEQYF
once	NA	TRBJ2-1	TRBV5-1	TGCGCCAGCAGCTCGTTGAGACAGTCCTACAATGAGCAGTTCTTC	CASSSLRQSYNEQFF
NA	NA	TRBJ2-7	TRBV28	TGTGCCAGCAGGTCGGGGGCGGCAGGGATTGGCGCCGAGCAGTACTTC	CASRSGAAGIGAEQYF
NA	TRBD2	TRBJ2-2	TRBV7-8	TGTGCCAGCAGCTTAGGTGGGACTAGCGGGAGTCGTAACACCGGGGAGCTGTTTTTT	CASSLGGTSGSRNTGELFF
NA	NA	TRBJ1-5	TRBV10-3	TGTGCCACCGGACAGCGAGAGACCGATCAGCCCCAGCATTTT	CATGQRETDQPQHF
NA	TRBD1	TRBJ2-7	TRBV15	TGTGCCACCAGCGGCCGGGACAGCTACGAGCAGTACTTC	CATSGRDSYEQYF
NA	TRBD1	TRBJ2-1	TRBV15	TGTGCCACCAGCAGAGCCGGGACAGGGTTCGATGAGCAGTTCTTC	CATSRAGTGFDEQFF
NA	TRBD2	TRBJ2-1	TRBV5-1	TGCGCCAGCAGCGCCCGCGGGAGCTCCAATGAGCAGTTCTTC	CASSARGSSNEQFF
NA	NA	TRBJ2-1	TRBV6-1	TGTGCCAGCAGCGAAAGCACAGTAGGAACCTACAATGAGCAGTTCTTC	CASSESTVGTYNEQFF
NA	TRBD1	TRBJ2-7	TRBV5-1	TGCGCCAGCAGCAGGGGACAGGCTTCCTACGAGCAGTACTTC	CASSRGQASYEQYF
NA	NA	TRBJ2-3	TRBV7-9	TGTGCCAGCAGCCTCCTAAGTGGGAATACGCAGTATTTT	CASSLLSGNTQYF
NA	TRBD2	TRBJ2-3	TRBV27	TGTGCCAGCAGTCCAAGGAGCGGGAGGGAAACAGATACGCAGTATTTT	CASSPRSGRETDTQYF
NA	NA	TRBJ2-3	TRBV7-8	TGTGCCAGCAGCTTAGCCCTTCTAGCTGGGACAGATACGCAGTATTTT	CASSLALLAGTDTQYF
NA	NA	TRBJ1-1	TRBV7-9	TGTGCCAGCAGCTTAGATTACGAGGCTTTCTTT	CASSLDYEAFF
NA	NA	TRBJ2-1	TRBV5-1	TGCGCCAGCAGTTACCTCGGCCCGTCCTCCTACAATGAGCAGTTCTTC	CASSYLGPSSYNEQFF
NA	TRBD1	TRBJ1-2	TRBV4-3	TGCGCCAGCAGCCGATCCGGGACAGAGGTCTATGGCTACACCTTC	CASSRSGTEVYGYTF
NA	TRBD2	TRBJ2-3	TRBV5-4	TGTGCCAGCAGCTTGGTAGCGGGAGCTTATACGCAGTATTTT	CASSLVAGAYTQYF
NA	NA	TRBJ2-7	TRBV15	TGTGCCACCAGCAAGAACGTGGGAGGCTCCTACGAGCAGTACTTC	CATSKNVGGSYEQYF
NA	TRBD2	TRBJ2-1	TRBV9	TGTGCCAGCAGCACCGAGGGACTAGCGGGAGGTGAGCAGTTCTTC	CASSTEGLAGGEQFF
NA	NA	TRBJ1-1	TRBV28	TGTGCCAGCAGTGTCGGACCCGGGAACACTGAAGCTTTCTTT	CASSVGPGNTEAFF
NA	NA	TRBJ2-7	TRBV7-3	TGTGCCAGCAGCGCCCGGGTCGCCCGGTCCTACGAGCAGTACTTC	CASSARVARSYEQYF
NA	NA	TRBJ2-1	TRBV5-1	TGCGCCAGCAGCCCGCACCGGACAGACAATGAGCAGTTCTTC	CASSPHRTDNEQFF
NA	TRBD1	TRBJ2-7	TRBV25-1	TGTGCCAGCAGTGATCCGGCCAGGGGGCAAGAGCAGTACTTC	CASSDPARGQEQYF
NA	NA	TRBJ2-4	TRBV4-2	TGTGCCAGCAGCCAAGACAGGAACAGGAAAAACATTCAGTACTTC	CASSQDRNRKNIQYF
NA	TRBD2	TRBJ2-3	TRBV7-3	TGTGCCAGCAGCTCGGACTTAGGGGCTAGCGGGAGCCAGAGCACAGATACGCAGTATTTT	CASSSDLGASGSQSTDTQYF
NA	NA	TRBJ1-2	TRBV5-6	TGTGCCAGCAGCCCCCTGCAGACAGGCGGGAAGCAATATGGCTACACCTTC	CASSPLQTGGKQYGYTF
NA	TRBD2	TRBJ2-5	TRBV18	TGTGCCAGCTCCGGACTAGCGGGAGAGACCCAGTACTTC	CASSGLAGETQYF
once	TRBD2	TRBJ2-7	TRBV10-3	TGTGCCATCAGTGTTGGACTAGCGGGAGGCCTTAAGGTCGAGCAGTACTTC	CAISVGLAGGLKVEQYF
NA	TRBD1	TRBJ2-2	TRBV28	TGTGCCAGCAGTTCCTTCCGACAGGGCAGGACCGGGGAGCTGTTTTTT	CASSSFRQGRTGELFF
NA	NA	TRBJ2-7	TRBV6-1	TGTGCCAGCAGCCTCACGACTAGAATAAGTGAGCAGTACTTC	CASSLTTRISEQYF
NA	NA	TRBJ2-3	TRBV27	TGTGCCAGCAGTCGCCGCACAGATACGCAGTATTTT	CASSRRTDTQYF
NA	TRBD2	TRBJ2-7	TRBV5-5	TGTGCCAGCAGCCTACCGGGACTAGCGGACAGCTCCTACGAGCAGTACTTC	CASSLPGLADSSYEQYF
NA	NA	TRBJ2-3	TRBV5-4	TGTGCCAGCAGCTTGGCAGGGGCCGCAGATACGCAGTATTTT	CASSLAGAADTQYF
NA	NA	TRBJ1-3	TRBV5-1	TGCGCCAGCAGCGGGGAGCCCTCTGGAAACACCATATATTTT	CASSGEPSGNTIYF
NA	TRBD1	TRBJ1-1	TRBV2	TGTGCCAGCAGACACGAGACAGGGCGGGCTGAAGCTTTCTTT	CASRHETGRAEAFF